These T cell receptor beta chains were read from a single sample in a study of Tregs in tolerant kidney transplant recipients. The table came from immunoSEQ multiplex PCR; TCRdb's copy has only in-frame clones and leaves some out. The sample shows more than 95,000 clones, almost 95% of them seen only once. Sample: CD4+ T cells from blood. These receptors all stem from a human donor in good health. CDR3s include the opening cysteine and the closing phenylalanine or tryptophan. Each record gives: J gene, V gene, D gene, clone size, CDR3 protein, CDR3 DNA. D genes are given only for firm matches. Clone sizes are given selectively: once, few, many, or a class where the clone is expanded.

J gene: TRBJ2-2
V gene: TRBV7-6
D gene: TRBD2
clone size: .
CDR3 protein: CASSPTSGGVIAGELFF
CDR3 DNA: TGTGCCAGCAGCCCGACTAGCGGGGGCGTTATAGCCGGGGAGCTGTTTTTT

J gene: TRBJ2-5
V gene: TRBV7-9
D gene: TRBD2
clone size: .
CDR3 protein: CASSQRPSGRAVLKETQYF
CDR3 DNA: TGTGCCAGCAGCCAGCGGCCTAGCGGGAGGGCCGTGCTTAAAGAGACCCAGTACTTC

J gene: TRBJ2-1
V gene: TRBV7-9
D gene: TRBD1
clone size: .
CDR3 protein: CASSLGQGDSHEQFF
CDR3 DNA: TGTGCCAGCAGCTTAGGGCAGGGGGATTCACATGAGCAGTTCTTC

J gene: TRBJ1-5
V gene: TRBV5-6
D gene: .
clone size: .
CDR3 protein: CASSFRGSNQPQHF
CDR3 DNA: TGTGCCAGCAGCTTCAGGGGAAGCAATCAGCCCCAGCATTTT

J gene: TRBJ2-5
V gene: TRBV15
D gene: TRBD1
clone size: few
CDR3 protein: CATSRGQKGETQYF
CDR3 DNA: TGTGCCACCAGCAGGGGACAGAAAGGGGAGACCCAGTACTTC

J gene: TRBJ2-7
V gene: TRBV7-9
D gene: .
clone size: .
CDR3 protein: CASSSPGREQYF
CDR3 DNA: TGTGCCAGCAGCTCCCCAGGGCGCGAGCAGTACTTC

J gene: TRBJ1-2
V gene: TRBV30
D gene: TRBD1
clone size: .
CDR3 protein: CAWSVLRTGGYGYTF
CDR3 DNA: TGTGCCTGGAGTGTACTAAGGACAGGAGGCTATGGCTACACCTTC

J gene: TRBJ1-1
V gene: TRBV14
D gene: .
clone size: few
CDR3 protein: CASSQDQHRNTEAFF
CDR3 DNA: TGTGCCAGCAGCCAAGATCAGCACCGTAACACTGAAGCTTTCTTT

J gene: TRBJ1-2
V gene: TRBV10-2
D gene: TRBD1
clone size: few
CDR3 protein: CASSSPGQVDGYTF
CDR3 DNA: TGCGCCAGCAGCTCACCGGGACAGGTAGATGGCTACACCTTC

J gene: TRBJ1-2
V gene: TRBV15
D gene: .
clone size: .
CDR3 protein: CATSRGVNYGYTF
CDR3 DNA: TGTGCCACCAGCAGAGGGGTTAACTATGGCTACACCTTC

J gene: TRBJ2-1
V gene: TRBV11-3
D gene: .
clone size: .
CDR3 protein: CASSLGGGLSSYNEQFF
CDR3 DNA: TGTGCCAGCAGCTTAGGAGGGGGTCTGAGCTCCTACAATGAGCAGTTCTTC

J gene: TRBJ2-1
V gene: TRBV7-3
D gene: TRBD1
clone size: .
CDR3 protein: CASSPGQGSYNEQFF
CDR3 DNA: TGTGCCAGCAGCCCTGGACAGGGCTCCTACAATGAGCAGTTCTTC